One and the same sample provided the 5 T cell receptor beta chains below, sequenced in a study of cytomegalovirus exposure and HLA in healthy donors. The PCR used 60 Vbeta and 13 Jbeta primers. The assay was immunoSEQ multiplex PCR, and TCRdb's table has in-frame clones only and misses some. Of about 170,000 clones in the sample, approximately 86% were seen once. The source material was PBMCs. These receptors all stem from a male donor in good health and CMV-seronegative.

The chain recombines TRBV19 with TRBJ2-2; possible D gene TRBD2, 5 bases. This CDR3 has 14 amino acids. From germline, CDR1 is LNHDA and CDR2 SQIVND (reference sequence). The V and J ends lost 4 bases and 7 bases respectively, with 13 bases between them. The CDR3 spells CASSRVGVGGELFF. The CDR3 DNA reads TGTGCCAGTAGTAGAGTGGGAGTGGGCGGGGAGCTGTTTTTT.

The V gene is TRBV6-6, the J gene TRBJ1-5, with a possible D match to TRBD1 (6 bases). Trimming shortened V by 6 bases and J by 5 bases, and 14 bases separated the two germline ends. Germline V CDR1 and CDR2: MNHNY, SVGAGI (reference sequence). The CDR3 consists of 14 residues. CDR3 coding DNA: TGTGCCAGCAGGCCTCGGACAGCTTATCAGCCCCAGCATTTT. This encodes CASRPRTAYQPQHF.

The V and J genes are TRBV28 and TRBJ1-5; 9 bases fit TRBD1. The J segment lost 7 bases and the V segment lost 11 bases, leaving 15 bases of the junction unmatched. Germline V lookup: CDR1 MDHEN, CDR2 SYDVKM. The CDR3 extends over 15 amino acids. CDR3 nucleotide sequence: TGTGCCGCAAGCCTCCGGGACAGGGCAGGACAGCCCCAGCATTTT. Amino acid sequence: CAASLRDRAGQPQHF.

The V and J genes are TRBV6-1 and TRBJ1-2, with TRBD1 matching 12 bases. Losses at the gene ends were 2 bases for V and 3 bases for J; bases not matched to a gene: 7. The CDR3 totals 17 residues. Germline V gene lookup returns CDR1 MNHNS and CDR2 SASEGT. CDR3 loop: CASSELGQGASDYGYTF. CDR3 nucleotide sequence: TGTGCCAGCAGTGAATTGGGACAGGGGGCAAGTGACTATGGCTACACCTTC.

The rearrangement links TRBV2 to TRBJ2-2; the match to TRBD2 covers 8 bases. V lost 5 bases to trimming and J lost 0 bases; unmatched junction nucleotides: 2. The CDR3 runs to 15 residues. Per germline, CDR1 SNHLY and CDR2 FYNNEI. Here the CDR3 DNA reads TGTGCCAGCAGTAGGGGACTAGCGAACACCGGGGAGCTGTTTTTT. It is translated as CASSRGLANTGELFF.